A selection of T cell receptor beta chains follows, all from one sample in a study of shared clonotypes between healthy human individuals. Method: immunoSEQ multiplex PCR; TCRdb's copy keeps in-frame clones and lacks some. This sample carries 2 million to 2.5 million clones, 85% to 95% of them seen once, and the ten largest clones take 0.37%. Sample: naive CD4+ T cells from PBMCs. Receptors originate from a man aged 18 to 30 in good health. Some clones in this sample may be carry-over from other donors' samples. The CDR3 runs from the conserved cysteine through the conserved F or W. D genes are given only for firm matches. Part of the rows lack a size; the others show once, few, many or a class for expanded clones.

d_call clone_size j_call v_call cdr3_aa cdr3_nt
- - TRBJ2-1 TRBV6-6 CASIDGLDFGRNEQFF TGTGCCAGCATCGACGGGTTAGATTTTGGACGCAATGAGCAGTTCTTC
- - TRBJ1-1 TRBV6-5 CASKVNRDTEAFF TGTGCCAGCAAGGTGAACAGAGACACTGAAGCTTTCTTT
- - TRBJ2-5 TRBV29-1 CSVVRAVGGETQYF TGCAGCGTTGTGAGGGCCGTCGGGGGTGAGACCCAGTACTTC
TRBD1 - TRBJ1-5 TRBV18 CASSPTGDPNQPQHF TGTGCCAGCTCACCCACAGGGGATCCCAATCAGCCCCAGCATTTT
- once TRBJ1-3 TRBV7-2 CASSRYPGNTIYF TGTGCCAGCAGCCGATATCCTGGAAACACCATATATTTT
- - TRBJ2-4 TRBV28 CASRFSGGGKNIQYF TGTGCCAGCAGATTTAGCGGAGGAGGCAAAAACATTCAGTACTTC
- once TRBJ1-1 TRBV7-6 CASSLFSGGNTEAFF TGTGCCAGCAGCTTATTTTCGGGGGGGAACACTGAAGCTTTCTTT
- - TRBJ2-1 TRBV27 CASSRREIDNEQFF TGTGCCAGCAGCCGACGGGAGATTGACAATGAGCAGTTCTTC
- - TRBJ2-2 TRBV19 CASRSGVLWPGELFF TGTGCCAGTAGGTCGGGAGTTCTCTGGCCCGGGGAGCTGTTTTTT
- - TRBJ1-2 TRBV28 CASSSASGLGRGRGGYTF TGTGCCAGCAGTTCCGCCTCTGGGTTGGGCAGGGGTAGGGGTGGCTACACCTTC
TRBD2 - TRBJ2-3 TRBV7-3 CASSLASGTDTQYF TGTGCCAGCAGCTTGGCTAGCGGGACAGATACGCAGTATTTT
TRBD1 - TRBJ2-1 TRBV18 CASYPNRGASYNEQFF TGTGCCAGCTACCCCAACAGGGGCGCTTCCTACAATGAGCAGTTCTTC
- once TRBJ2-3 TRBV25-1 CASSAMDLGGPGTDTQYF TGTGCCAGCAGTGCTATGGACCTTGGAGGGCCCGGCACAGATACGCAGTATTTT
- - TRBJ2-5 TRBV19 CASSRIGREETQYF TGTGCCAGTAGTCGGATCGGCAGGGAGGAGACCCAGTACTTC
TRBD1 - TRBJ1-2 TRBV10-3 CAISSKGEGANGYTF TGTGCCATCAGTTCAAAGGGAGAGGGGGCAAACGGCTACACCTTC
- once TRBJ1-2 TRBV19 CASSITVVGGYTF TGTGCCAGTAGTATCACGGTGGTCGGCGGCTACACCTTC
- - TRBJ2-5 TRBV14 CASSRSTGLETQYF TGTGCCAGCAGCCGAAGTACAGGGTTGGAGACCCAGTACTTC
- - TRBJ1-1 TRBV6-5 CASSYSWESGTEAFF TGTGCCAGCAGTTACTCTTGGGAGTCGGGAACTGAAGCTTTCTTT
- - TRBJ1-4 TRBV2 CASSRQTGGHTNEKLFF TGTGCCAGCAGCCGCCAGACCGGGGGACATACTAATGAAAAACTGTTTTTT
TRBD1 - TRBJ1-4 TRBV25-1 CASSESKGQSNEKLFF TGTGCCAGCAGTGAGAGTAAGGGACAGTCTAATGAAAAACTGTTTTTT
- - TRBJ1-2 TRBV5-1 CASSFSSQGLNGYTF TGCGCCAGCAGCTTCAGCTCCCAGGGATTAAATGGCTACACCTTC
- once TRBJ1-5 TRBV28 CASSLTPWGYQPQHF TGTGCCAGCAGTCTAACCCCCTGGGGTTATCAGCCCCAGCATTTT
- - TRBJ2-1 TRBV7-6 CASSSPLGSSYNEQFF TGTGCCAGCAGCTCCCCGCTGGGGAGCTCCTACAATGAGCAGTTCTTC
- - TRBJ2-7 TRBV9 CASSAGTGLRVQYF TGTGCCAGCAGCGCCGGGACGGGTCTACGAGTGCAGTACTTC
- - TRBJ2-5 TRBV21-1 CASSNKNLETQYF TGTGCCAGCAGCAACAAAAACCTGGAGACCCAGTACTTC
- - TRBJ2-2 TRBV7-3 CASSFQVGANTGELFF TGTGCCAGCAGCTTCCAGGTGGGGGCGAACACCGGGGAGCTGTTTTTT
- - TRBJ2-7 TRBV18 CASSPVGAAYEQYF TGTGCCAGCTCACCTGTGGGGGCTGCCTACGAGCAGTACTTC
TRBD1 - TRBJ1-2 TRBV5-6 CASSPGQGRRGYTF TGTGCCAGCAGCCCGGGACAGGGGAGACGTGGCTACACCTTC
TRBD2 - TRBJ2-3 TRBV27 CASSEVAGGKDTQYF TGTGCCAGCAGTGAAGTAGCGGGAGGAAAGGATACGCAGTATTTT
- once TRBJ1-2 TRBV19 CASSFINYGYTF TGTGCCAGTAGTTTCATAAACTATGGCTACACCTTC
- - TRBJ2-7 TRBV19 CASSIAPGSYEQYF TGTGCCAGTAGTATAGCCCCAGGCTCCTACGAGCAGTACTTC
TRBD1 - TRBJ2-7 TRBV28 CASSPPGQNYEQYF TGTGCCAGCAGTCCCCCGGGACAGAACTACGAGCAGTACTTC
- - TRBJ2-7 TRBV7-6 CASSWGRTYEQYF TGTGCCAGCAGCTGGGGCAGGACCTACGAGCAGTACTTC
- few TRBJ1-1 TRBV29-1 CSANTGLPNTEAFF TGCAGCGCTAATACAGGACTTCCGAACACTGAAGCTTTCTTT
TRBD2 - TRBJ2-7 TRBV7-6 CASSPRRLAASYEQYF TGTGCCAGCAGCCCGCGTCGGCTAGCGGCTAGCTACGAGCAGTACTTC
- few TRBJ1-2 TRBV28 CASSSGLGGGGYTF TGTGCCAGCAGTTCGGGCCTGGGAGGGGGTGGCTACACCTTC
- - TRBJ2-1 TRBV10-3 CAISPHNSHEQFF TGTGCCATCTCCCCCCACAACTCCCATGAGCAGTTCTTC
- - TRBJ2-7 TRBV7-6 CASSERGGVEQYF TGTGCCAGCTCCGAAAGGGGGGGAGTAGAGCAGTACTTC
- - TRBJ1-1 TRBV18 CASSPPAGRKGTEAFF TGTGCCAGCTCACCCCCTGCAGGGCGGAAAGGGACTGAAGCTTTCTTT
- - TRBJ1-1 TRBV7-3 CASSLSQGVTEAFF TGTGCCAGCAGCTTATCACAGGGAGTAACTGAAGCTTTCTTT
- - TRBJ1-2 TRBV30 CAWSVLVGGAGYTF TGTGCCTGGAGTGTACTCGTAGGGGGGGCTGGCTACACCTTC
- - TRBJ2-5 TRBV28 CASSRAPRNGETQYF TGTGCCAGCAGTCGCGCCCCAAGGAACGGAGAGACCCAGTACTTC
- - TRBJ2-7 TRBV27 CASSLTSSYEQYF TGTGCCAGCAGTTTAACTAGCTCCTACGAGCAGTACTTC
TRBD1 - TRBJ2-7 TRBV11-3 CASSPQTGADEQYF TGTGCCAGCAGCCCACAGACAGGGGCGGACGAGCAGTACTTC
- - TRBJ1-1 TRBV5-1 CASSSPLGTEAFF TGCGCCAGCAGCTCCCCGCTGGGCACTGAAGCTTTCTTT
TRBD1 once TRBJ2-3 TRBV6-1 CASESWDRGSDTQYF TGTGCCAGCGAATCATGGGACAGGGGGTCAGATACGCAGTATTTT
- - TRBJ1-3 TRBV2 CASLQEYSGNTIYF TGTGCCAGCTTACAGGAATACTCTGGAAACACCATATATTTT
- - TRBJ2-3 TRBV10-3 CATRQADTQYF TGTGCCACAAGACAGGCAGATACGCAGTATTTT
TRBD1 - TRBJ2-7 TRBV5-1 CASSWDRASSYEQYF TGCGCCAGCAGCTGGGACAGGGCCAGCTCCTACGAGCAGTACTTC
- - TRBJ2-7 TRBV7-8 CASSPQRAAESYEQYF TGTGCCAGCAGCCCCCAGAGGGCAGCGGAAAGCTACGAGCAGTACTTC
- - TRBJ2-7 TRBV6-5 CASSAGNYEQYF TGTGCCAGCAGCGCAGGGAACTACGAGCAGTACTTC
- - TRBJ2-4 TRBV4-3 CASSQGYIQYF TGCGCCAGCAGCCAAGGGTACATTCAGTACTTC
- - TRBJ2-7 TRBV4-1 CASSQDRRVPAYEQYF TGCGCCAGCAGCCAAGATAGGAGGGTCCCCGCCTACGAGCAGTACTTC
- - TRBJ1-1 TRBV28 CASAERATEAFF TGTGCCAGCGCGGAGCGGGCCACTGAAGCTTTCTTT
- - TRBJ1-5 TRBV9 CAAGVTCTEYSNQPQHF TGTGCCGCTGGGGTAACTTGCACAGAATATAGCAATCAGCCCCAGCATTTT
TRBD2 - TRBJ2-3 TRBV30 CASRRERGKSDTQYF TGTGCCTCCCGAAGGGAGCGGGGGAAGTCGGATACGCAGTATTTT
TRBD1 - TRBJ2-5 TRBV18 CASSPWTGQETQYF TGTGCCAGCTCACCGTGGACAGGGCAAGAGACCCAGTACTTC
- - TRBJ2-1 TRBV29-1 CSGLRDLTYNEQFF TGCAGCGGTCTCCGGGACCTTACTTACAATGAGCAGTTCTTC
- - TRBJ1-1 TRBV18 CASSPGGGRETEAFF TGTGCCAGCTCACCCGGCGGGGGGAGGGAGACTGAAGCTTTCTTT
TRBD2 - TRBJ2-7 TRBV7-9 CASSFGAGGTTREQYF TGTGCCAGCAGCTTTGGAGCGGGAGGCACTACTAGGGAGCAGTACTTC